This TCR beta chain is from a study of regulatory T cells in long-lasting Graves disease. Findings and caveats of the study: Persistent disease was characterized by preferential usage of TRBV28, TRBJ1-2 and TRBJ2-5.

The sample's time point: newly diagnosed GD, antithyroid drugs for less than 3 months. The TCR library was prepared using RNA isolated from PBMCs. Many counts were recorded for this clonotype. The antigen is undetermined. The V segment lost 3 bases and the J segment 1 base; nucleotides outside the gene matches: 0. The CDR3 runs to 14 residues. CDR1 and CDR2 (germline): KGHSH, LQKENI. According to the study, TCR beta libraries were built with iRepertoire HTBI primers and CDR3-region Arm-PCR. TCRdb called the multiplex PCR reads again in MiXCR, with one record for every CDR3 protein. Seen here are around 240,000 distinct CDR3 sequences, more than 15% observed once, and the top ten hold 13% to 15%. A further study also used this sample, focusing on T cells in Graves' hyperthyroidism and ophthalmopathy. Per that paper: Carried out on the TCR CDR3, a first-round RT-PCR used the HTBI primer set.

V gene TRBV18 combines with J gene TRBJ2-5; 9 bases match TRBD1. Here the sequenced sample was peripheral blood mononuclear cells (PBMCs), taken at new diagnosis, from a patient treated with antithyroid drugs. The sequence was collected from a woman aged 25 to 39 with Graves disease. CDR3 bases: TGTGCCAGCTCACCGGGACAGGGCCAAGAGACCCAGTACTTC. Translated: CASSPGQGQETQYF.